This T cell receptor (beta chain) was captured by sequencing in a study of CD8+ T cells in alopecia areata. Study in general: Once tofacitinib had been taken for 6 to 18 months, 6 months off drug followed.

This clone came up a few times. Trimming shortened V by 0 bases and J by 5 bases, and 7 bases separated the two germline ends. There are 12 residues in the CDR3. In germline, CDR1 is SQVTM, CDR2 ANQGSEA. The treatment was: oral pan-JAK inhibitor, 5-10 mg twice daily. Lesional scalp tissue (obtained by punch biopsy) and peripheral blood were collected from alopecia areata patients. Sorting of CD4+ and CD8+ T cells was performed on PBMCs. RNA was extracted and reverse transcribed into cDNA as the sequencing template. Sequencing was performed with immunoSEQ multiplex PCR; in TCRdb, only in-frame clones are kept and a portion is missing. The repertoire has roughly 180,000 clones, around 51% of them found once; the top ten carry 10%.

This TCR was sampled from a human donor with alopecia areata. The sample here was CD8+ T cells sorted from blood, taken between weeks 51 and 52, from a patient treated with tofacitinib. The V gene is TRBV29-1, the J gene TRBJ1-2, with a possible D match to TRBD1 (5 bases). CDR3 sequence reads: CSVEDRAYGYTF. The CDR3 DNA reads TGCAGCGTTGAAGACAGGGCTTATGGCTACACCTTC.